These 19 T cell receptor beta chains came from one sample sequenced in a study of T cell responses to AZD1222 COVID-19 vaccine. Produced via immunoSEQ multiplex PCR; TCRdb's table is partial and in-frame only. The table has about 89,000 clones, approximately 90% seen once; the top ten hold roughly 5%. Source: peripheral blood, taken 28 days after the second AZD1222 dose. These receptors all come from an adult who received the AZD1222 COVID-19 vaccine.

The chain combines TRBV5-1 with TRBJ1-4; the D is unclear. V gave up 4 bases and J gave up 5 bases, with 12 bases separating them. The CDR3 totals 14 residues. CDR1 is SGHRS, CDR2 YFSETQ, per germline. The DNA of the CDR3 is TGCGCCAGCAGCCCAGGTCCGGGAAATGAAAAACTGTTTTTT. Its translation: CASSPGPGNEKLFF.

The gene calls are TRBV2 and TRBJ2-2; tentative D call: TRBD1 (5 bases). Germline CDR1 is SNHLY and CDR2 is FYNNEI. Trimming took off 8 bases at V and 4 bases at J, with 14 bases between the two ends. The CDR3 loop spans 14 amino acids. Here the CDR3 reads CASAWQGGTGELFF. DNA for the CDR3: TGTGCCAGCGCTTGGCAGGGTGGCACCGGGGAGCTGTTTTTT.

V is TRBV12-3 or TRBV12-4 and J is TRBJ1-1; the D is unclear. The CDR3 runs to 13 residues. Trimming shortened V by 3 bases and J by 3 bases, and 8 bases separated the two germline ends. The CDR3 reads CASSFGFHTEAFF. As DNA, the CDR3 is TGTGCCAGCAGTTTTGGTTTTCACACTGAAGCTTTCTTT.

V usage is TRBV9 and J usage is TRBJ2-2; D is uncertain. The CDR3 length is 12 residues. Germline CDR1 and CDR2: SGDLS and YYNGEE. Trimming removed 0 bases at V and 8 bases at J, with 5 bases between. CDR3 amino acids: CASSVVLGELFF. CDR3 in DNA: TGTGCCAGCAGCGTAGTCCTAGGGGAGCTGTTTTTT.

The chain uses TRBV11-2 and TRBJ1-1; TRBD1 aligns across 10 bases. The CDR3 is made up of 15 amino acids. The germline V gene encodes CDR1 SGHAT and CDR2 FQNNGV. The trim removed 5 bases at V and 5 bases at J, leaving 8 bases unmatched. DNA of the CDR3: TGTGCCAGCAGCCCAGGACAGGGGGGGGAGACTGAAGCTTTCTTT. It specifies CASSPGQGGETEAFF.

CDR3 sequence (DNA): TGCGCCAGCAGCTTGGAACTAGCGGAGAACACCGGGGAGCTGTTTTTT. Translated: CASSLELAENTGELFF. V usage is TRBV5-1 and J usage is TRBJ2-2, with 8 bases identical to TRBD2. The ends lost 0 bases at V and 1 base at J; junction bases unmatched: 2. Germline lookup yields CDR1 SGHRS and CDR2 YFSETQ. This CDR3 is 16 amino acids long.

This clone occurred once. The chain has TRBV11-3 and TRBJ2-4; 7 positions match TRBD1. V lost 6 bases to trimming and J lost 4 bases; unmatched junction nucleotides: 3. Germline CDR1 is SGHNT and CDR2 is YENEEA. The CDR3 is made up of 13 amino acids. CDR3 protein: CASRGQTKNIQYF. CDR3 DNA sequence: TGTGCCAGCAGGGGACAGACTAAAAACATTCAGTACTTC. The whole variable domain, filled in from reference TRBV11-3 and TRBJ2-4, reads EAGVVQSPRYKIIEKKQPVAFWCNPISGHNTLYWYLQNLGQGPELLIRYENEEAVDDSQLPKDRFSAERLKGVDSTLKIQPAELGDSAVYLCASRGQTKNIQYFGAGTRLSVL.

The rearrangement joins TRBV6-1 to TRBJ1-4, with 7 bases fitting TRBD1. J was trimmed by 8 bases and V by 2 bases; bases with no gene match: 8. CDR3 length: 15 amino acids. Germline CDR1 is MNHNS and CDR2 is SASEGT. The chain's CDR3 is CASSEKQGPREKLFF. The DNA for the CDR3 is TGTGCCAGCAGTGAAAAACAGGGGCCGCGGGAAAAACTGTTTTTT.

This chain connects TRBV2 to TRBJ2-1; D may be TRBD1 (6 bases). The CDR3 contains 16 residues. V dropped 8 bases and J dropped 5 bases, with 22 bases sitting between them. Germline CDR1 and CDR2: SNHLY and FYNNEI. CDR3 sequence reads: CASPPLQGTGNNEQFF. In DNA form, the CDR3 reads TGTGCCAGCCCCCCCCTACAGGGTACGGGAAACAATGAGCAGTTCTTC.

The gene calls are TRBV11-3 and TRBJ2-1; 8 bases match TRBD1. The CDR3 contains 16 residues. Germline V gene data show CDR1 as SGHNT and CDR2 as YENEEA. V was pared by 1 base and J by 0 bases, with 2 bases of the junction left unmatched. The CDR3 sequence: CASSLAGQVSYNEQFF. CDR3 coding DNA: TGTGCCAGCAGCTTAGCGGGACAGGTCTCCTACAATGAGCAGTTCTTC. The full variable domain, completed using reference TRBV11-3 and TRBJ2-1, is EAGVVQSPRYKIIEKKQPVAFWCNPISGHNTLYWYLQNLGQGPELLIRYENEEAVDDSQLPKDRFSAERLKGVDSTLKIQPAELGDSAVYLCASSLAGQVSYNEQFFGPGTRLTVL.

In this sample, this clone turned up once. This chain uses TRBV4-1 with TRBJ1-6; D gene ambiguous. V lost 1 base, J lost 14 bases, and 9 bases lay in between. The V gene's germline CDR1 is MGHRA and CDR2 YSYEKL. CDR3 length: 12 amino acids. CDR3 nucleotide sequence: TGCGCCAGCAGCCAAGGGCCTCTCACCCTCCACTTT. Residues: CASSQGPLTLHF.

J is TRBJ1-2 and V is TRBV5-6, with D perhaps TRBD1 (5 bases). This CDR3 contains 16 residues. V shed 0 bases and J shed 0 bases, with 12 bases lying between them. Germline-derived CDR1 and CDR2 are SGHDT and YYEEEE. CDR3 protein: CASSLGYRPSNYGYTF. DNA for the CDR3: TGTGCCAGCAGCTTGGGATACAGGCCTTCTAACTATGGCTACACCTTC.

CDR3 sequence reads: CASSEPPGVGELFF. The CDR3 bases are TGCGCCAGCAGTGAACCCCCCGGGGTCGGGGAGCTGTTTTTT. The chain uses TRBV5-1 and TRBJ2-2, with D maybe TRBD2 (5 bases). CDR3 size: 14 residues. The V and J ends lost 5 bases and 7 bases respectively, with 15 bases between them. Looked up from germline, CDR1 is SGHRS and CDR2 is YFSETQ.

A single count supports this clone. The same CDR3 is also encoded by other DNA sequences in this sample. The chain combines TRBV3-1 (or the pseudogene TRBV3-2) with TRBJ1-2; TRBD1 might be the D (5 bases). The germline V gene encodes CDR1 LGHDT and CDR2 YNNKEL (reference sequence). Trimming removed 3 bases at V and 1 base at J, with 9 bases between. The CDR3 spans 14 residues. CDR3 bases: TGTGCCAGCAGCCAGAGGGGAGGTAACTATGGCTACACCTTC. Its protein product is CASSQRGGNYGYTF.

This sequence joins TRBV19 and TRBJ1-1; D uncertain. CDR1 is LNHDA, CDR2 SQIVND, per germline (reference sequence). V was trimmed by 4 bases and J by 9 bases, leaving 18 bases between them. This CDR3 has 14 amino acids. The CDR3 DNA is TGTGCCAGTAGTAAAGAAGTTCTGGGGTCGCAAGCTTTCTTT. Translation gives CASSKEVLGSQAFF.

This sequence joins TRBV3-1 (or the pseudogene TRBV3-2) and TRBJ2-5; D is uncertain. Germline-derived CDR1 and CDR2 are LGHDT and YNNKEL (reference sequence). V lost 5 bases, J lost 5 bases, and 6 bases lay in between. The CDR3 runs 11 residues. CDR3 bases: TGTGCCAGCAGCTACCGGGAGACCCAGTACTTC. It encodes CASSYRETQYF.

V and J are TRBV4-3 and TRBJ2-7; possibly TRBD1 for D (6 bases). The CDR3 runs to 14 residues. Per the germline V gene, CDR1 is LGHNA and CDR2 is YSLEER. Trimming shortened V by 5 bases and J by 2 bases, and 13 bases separated the two germline ends. Written as DNA, the CDR3 is TGCGCCAGCAGCTTGAACAGGGCCCCCTACGAGCAGTACTTC. Translation gives CASSLNRAPYEQYF.

The J gene is TRBJ2-1, the V gene TRBV3-1 (or the pseudogene TRBV3-2); D possibly corresponds to TRBD1 (6 bases). CDR3 length: 16 residues. V was pared by 0 bases and J by 5 bases, with 14 bases between. CDR1 LGHDT and CDR2 YNNKEL come from the germline V gene (reference sequence). DNA of the CDR3: TGTGCCAGCAGCCAAGATATAGGGGACAAGCACAATGAGCAGTTCTTC. Translated, it gives CASSQDIGDKHNEQFF.

The chain links TRBV15 to TRBJ1-4; a possible D gene is TRBD1 (5 bases). Looked up from germline, CDR1 is LNHNV and CDR2 is YYDKDF (reference sequence). There are 16 residues in the CDR3. V dropped 0 bases and J dropped 2 bases, with 10 bases sitting between them. In DNA form, the CDR3 reads TGTGCCACCAGCAGAGACTGGGGGTACACTAATGAAAAACTGTTTTTT. It translates to CATSRDWGYTNEKLFF.